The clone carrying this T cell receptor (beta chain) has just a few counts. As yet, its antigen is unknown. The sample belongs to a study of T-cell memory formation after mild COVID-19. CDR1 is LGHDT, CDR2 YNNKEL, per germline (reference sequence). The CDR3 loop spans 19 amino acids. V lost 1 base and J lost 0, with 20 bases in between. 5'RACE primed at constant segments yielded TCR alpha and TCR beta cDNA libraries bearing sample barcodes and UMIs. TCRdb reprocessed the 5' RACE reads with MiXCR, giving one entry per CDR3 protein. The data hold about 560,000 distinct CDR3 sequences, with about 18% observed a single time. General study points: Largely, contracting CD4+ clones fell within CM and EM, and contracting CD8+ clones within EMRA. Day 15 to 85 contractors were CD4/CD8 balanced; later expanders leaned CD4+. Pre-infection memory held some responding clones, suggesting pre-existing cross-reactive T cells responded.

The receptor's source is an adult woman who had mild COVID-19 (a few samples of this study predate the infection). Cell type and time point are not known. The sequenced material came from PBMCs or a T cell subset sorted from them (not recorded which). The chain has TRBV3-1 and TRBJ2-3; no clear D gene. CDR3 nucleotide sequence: TGTGCCAGCAGCCAAGTTGTAATGTTACCAGGCCCCAGCACAGATACGCAGTATTTT. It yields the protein CASSQVVMLPGPSTDTQYF.